This passage covers 14 T cell receptor beta chains from one sample sequenced in a study of lymphopenia after photon versus proton radiotherapy. Here immunoSEQ multiplex PCR was the method, and the copy in TCRdb shows in-frame clones only, minus some. Of approximately 80,000 clones in the sample, 65% to 85% were seen once. This specimen consisted of peripheral blood, obtained from a patient treated with proton-based radiotherapy. The receptors were sampled from a man aged 55 to 70 with pancreatic cancer.

V is TRBV4-2 and J is TRBJ2-2; D could derive from TRBD1 or TRBD2 (5 bases each). V lost 0 bases to trimming and J lost 6 bases, with 17 bases between them. This CDR3 spans 17 amino acids. Germline loops: CDR1 LGHNA, CDR2 YNFKEQ. This CDR3 reads CASSQETGRARAGELFF. CDR3 DNA sequence: TGTGCCAGCAGCCAAGAAACGGGACGAGCGAGGGCCGGGGAGCTGTTTTTT.

V usage is TRBV14 and J usage is TRBJ2-1, with 9 nucleotides matching TRBD1. This CDR3 is 18 amino acids long. J was trimmed by 3 bases and V by 1 base; bases with no gene match: 10. Germline assignment: CDR1 SGHDN and CDR2 FVKESK. CDR3 amino acids: CASSQAAEGDRVYNEQFF. The DNA of the CDR3 is TGTGCCAGCAGCCAAGCTGCGGAAGGGGACAGGGTCTACAATGAGCAGTTCTTC.

This chain uses TRBV4-3 with TRBJ2-1, with a weak D call TRBD2 (6 bases). The CDR3 loop spans 17 amino acids. Germline CDR1 LGHNA, CDR2 YSLEER. V was cut by 1 base and J by 2 bases, with 15 bases left in between. The chain's CDR3 is CASSQGGVANTYNEQFF. CDR3 bases: TGCGCCAGCAGCCAAGGGGGGGTAGCGAACACCTACAATGAGCAGTTCTTC.

The chain uses TRBV13 and TRBJ2-7, with unresolved D. Between the trimmed V and J ends, which lost 2 bases and 3 bases, there was a span of 14 bases. The CDR3 has 15 residues. Per germline, CDR1 PRHDT and CDR2 FYEKMQ (reference sequence). CDR3 loop: CASSLSLVGNYEQYF. CDR3 coding DNA: TGTGCCAGCAGCTTATCTTTAGTCGGCAACTACGAGCAGTACTTC.

The rearrangement links TRBV2 to TRBJ2-7; D unresolved. Between the trimmed V and J ends, which lost 3 bases and 5 bases, there was a span of 17 bases. Germline CDR1 and CDR2: SNHLY and FYNNEI. This CDR3 spans 15 amino acids. CDR3 nucleotides: TGTGCCAGCAGTGACAACGAAGGCTCCCGCAACGAGCAGTACTTC. Translation gives CASSDNEGSRNEQYF.

The rearrangement links TRBV27 to TRBJ2-1; 14 bases agree with TRBD2. V trimming: 5 bases; J trimming: 6 bases; junction bases outside the gene matches: 3. Germline CDR1 and CDR2: MNHEY and SMNVEV (reference sequence). The CDR3 has 15 residues. This chain's CDR3 is CASSPGLAGGNEQFF. CDR3 DNA sequence: TGTGCCAGCAGTCCAGGACTAGCGGGAGGCAATGAGCAGTTCTTC.

This clone was observed once. V gene TRBV20-1 combines with J gene TRBJ2-7; no definite D call. V was shortened by 7 bases and J by 3 bases, with 7 bases between the two germline ends. The CDR3 is made up of 10 amino acids. The germline V gene encodes CDR1 DFQATT and CDR2 SNEGSKA (reference sequence). CDR3 coding DNA: TGCAGTGTAATGGACTACGAGCAGTACTTC. Protein: CSVMDYEQYF.

The V gene is TRBV7-9, the J gene TRBJ2-5, with D possibly being TRBD1 (5 bases). CDR3 length: 15 residues. The germline V gene has CDR1 SEHNR and CDR2 FQNEAQ (reference sequence). V was pared by 6 bases and J by 1 base, with 15 bases between. Written as DNA, the CDR3 is TGTGCCAGCAGTTCAGGGTTCAAGGCCCAAGAGACCCAGTACTTC. Its translation: CASSSGFKAQETQYF.

The chain employs TRBV5-6 and TRBJ1-5; D call uncertain. Germline V gives CDR1 SGHDT, CDR2 YYEEEE. This CDR3 comprises 15 residues. The V end lost 0 bases, the J end lost 1 base, and 8 bases lay between the germline ends. The CDR3 loop reads CASSLGPNSNQPQHF. As DNA, the CDR3 is TGTGCCAGCAGCTTGGGCCCCAACAGCAATCAGCCCCAGCATTTT.

This chain connects TRBV30 to TRBJ1-5; 10 bases map to TRBD1. Germline-derived CDR1 and CDR2 are GTSNPN and SVGIG (reference sequence). V trimming: 1 base; J trimming: 2 bases; junction bases outside the gene matches: 8. This CDR3 has 17 amino acids. CDR3 loop: CAWSDIRDRGRNQPQHF. DNA of the CDR3: TGTGCCTGGAGTGACATCCGGGACAGGGGTCGCAATCAGCCCCAGCATTTT.

The chain has TRBV5-1 and TRBJ2-1; 14 bases agree with TRBD2. V was clipped by 4 bases and J by 7 bases; unmatched bases: 4. CDR1 and CDR2 from the germline V gene are SGHRS and YFSETQ. The CDR3 loop spans 15 amino acids. The CDR3 sequence: CASSRTSGRSNEQFF. Written as DNA, the CDR3 is TGCGCCAGCAGCCGGACTAGCGGGAGGTCGAATGAGCAGTTCTTC.

V usage is TRBV9 and J usage is TRBJ1-1, with D maybe TRBD1 (6 bases). V lost 4 bases, J lost 5 bases, and 15 bases lay in between. Germline values: CDR1 SGDLS, CDR2 YYNGEE. The CDR3 extends over 14 amino acids. The CDR3 sequence: CASSRGGPGTEAFF. In DNA form, the CDR3 reads TGTGCCAGCAGCCGCGGGGGGCCGGGAACTGAAGCTTTCTTT.

This chain connects TRBV6-5 to TRBJ2-1; possibly TRBD1 for D (5 bases). The CDR3 spans 13 residues. Germline V lookup: CDR1 MNHEY, CDR2 SVGAGI. V gave up 6 bases and J gave up 4 bases, with 10 bases separating them. DNA of the CDR3: TGTGCCAGCAGCAGGACACTATACAATGAGCAGTTCTTC. It yields the protein CASSRTLYNEQFF.

The rearrangement links TRBV7-2 to TRBJ2-2; a weak D match, TRBD2 (5 bases). The CDR3 runs 15 residues. Germline CDR1 and CDR2: SGHTA and FQGNSA. Between the trimmed V and J ends, which lost 5 bases and 4 bases, there was a span of 14 bases. CDR3 region: CASSPSAASTGELFF. CDR3 coding DNA: TGTGCCAGCAGCCCATCAGCGGCAAGCACCGGGGAGCTGTTTTTT.